What follows are 4 T cell receptor beta chains derived from one specimen sequenced in a study of T cell repertoires in cytomegalovirus infection. TCRdb independently ran MiXCR on the reads; one entry per CDR3 protein. Of approximately 500,000 distinct CDR3 sequences listed, less than 30% are singletons. Sequenced: PBMCs. These receptors originate from a human donor in good health (CMV status not recorded). Some clones in this sample may be carry-over from other donors' samples.

For the CDR3, the DNA is TGTGCCAGCAGTTACGGAGTCACTGTGTTCTTC. This translates into CASSYGVTVFF. The rearrangement joins TRBV27 to TRBJ2-1; D remains ambiguous. This CDR3 spans 11 amino acids. Germline assignment: CDR1 MNHEY and CDR2 SMNVEV (reference sequence). Trimming left V 4 bases short and J 15 bases short, with 13 bases between.

This clonotype has a count of ten or more. This chain connects TRBV7-8 to TRBJ2-7; 14 bases agree with TRBD2. This CDR3 is built from 16 residues. V shed 5 bases, J shed 4 bases, and the junction held 7 bases outside the gene matches. The germline CDR1 and CDR2 sequences are SGHVS and FQNEAQ. CDR3 residues: CASSPRLAGGQYEQYV. The CDR3 bases are TGTGCCAGCAGCCCCCGACTAGCGGGAGGGCAATACGAGCAGTACGTC.

This clonotype has a handful of counts. The chain links TRBV12-3 or TRBV12-4 to TRBJ2-2; TRBD2 aligns across 7 bases. The CDR3 is made up of 14 amino acids. Unmatched junction bases numbered 3, after V lost 3 bases and J lost 5 bases. The CDR3 loop reads CASSFGTKTGELFF. DNA of the CDR3: TGTGCCAGCAGTTTTGGGACTAAGACCGGGGAGCTGTTTTTT.

This clonotype was recorded once. This rearrangement joins TRBV2 to TRBJ1-4; D unclear. V was shortened by 7 bases and J by 4 bases, with 10 bases between the two germline ends. The CDR3 totals 13 residues. Germline V gene lookup returns CDR1 SNHLY and CDR2 FYNNEI. CDR3 amino acids: CASTYYLNEKLFF. The CDR3 DNA sequence: TGTGCCAGCACATACTACCTTAATGAAAAACTGTTTTTT. The full variable domain, completed using reference TRBV2 and TRBJ1-4, is EPEVTQTPSHQVTQMGQEVILRCVPISNHLYFYWYRQILGQKVEFLVSFYNNEISEKSEIFDDQFSVERPDGSNFTLKIRSTKLEDSAMYFCASTYYLNEKLFFGSGTQLSVL.